The entry below describes one T cell receptor beta chain. Its antigen is still unknown. One base away there is no much larger clone; base qualities are not given. These data belong to a study of blood T cell repertoires in COVID-19 (TCRdb year 2020). Broadly, across the study: Samples covering the acute and convalescent phases of COVID-19 were provided by collaborators in the United States, Italy and Spain. The prospective study material was composed of cDNA or gDNA derived from T cells, B-cell-depleted T cells, or PBMCs. Subjects who had been exposed to COVID-19, were actively infected with it, or had recovered from it provided the deeply sampled blood TCRbeta repertoires that made up the dataset. A freely available public database, intended as a resource for researchers studying the immune response to SARS-CoV-2, is where the repertoires were released. The samples were drawn from two sources: the first 160 participants of the ongoing ImmuneRACE study, and about 1,300 subjects contributed by 6 global collaborators. A de-identified subject ID, COVID-19 status, age in years and sex were almost always included in the sample metadata. Where available, HLA class I and class II types were taken from metadata supplied by the sample provider and were not determined by assay-based typing. Here is what the overall study found, with its caveats: How much clinical and demographic metadata was included differed by source and by participant, and the metadata was provided uncurated.

Participants in the prospective study were enrolled through a virtual design, were aged about 18 to 100 years, and lived in roughly 25 United States geographic areas. To assign participants to cohorts, the prospective study relied on clinical history that participants themselves reported in a screening survey and a study questionnaire. Each participant in the prospective study had whole blood, serum and a nasopharyngeal or oropharyngeal swab collected by mobile phlebotomists. Participants in the prospective study had the option to provide additional blood draws and questionnaires over a roughly 2-month period. Blood samples from the prospective study were shipped frozen or at room temperature prior to DNA extraction. Looking up the germline V gene yields CDR1 SGDLS and CDR2 YYNGEE. Germline trimming amounts to 4 bases on V and 7 bases on J, with 13 as the count of junction bases outside the gene matches. Counted from cysteine to phenylalanine, this CDR3 has 15 amino acids. The read is trimmed to its CDR3 DNA, 45 bases read in frame from base 1.

TCRbeta CDR3 regions were amplified from genomic DNA using the immunoSEQ Assay, a bias-controlled multiplex PCR. On the authors' methods: Within the assay, amplification of reference gene primers was used to estimate how many nucleated cells each sample contained. To quantify the absolute abundance of each unique TCRbeta CDR3 rearrangement, sequence reads were collapsed and filtered. For each sample, productive Simpson clonality was calculated as the square root of Simpson's diversity index across productive rearrangements. The immuneACCESS repertoire file appears here via TCRdb, limited to in-frame rearrangements. These files lack a portion of the clones; in checked studies, under half of the deficit traces to unresolved V genes, and the cause of the others is not known. V, J and clone size are those of that table, while D and trimming were read from the DNA. The sample yields approximately 190,000 clones; 82% were counted once. The ten biggest clones cover roughly 5.2% of the sample.

Material for sequencing was PBMCs or T cells enriched from blood (not recorded which). The chain links TRBV9 with TRBJ1-1; 7 junctional bases match TRBD1. The clonotype comes from a woman in her sixties with acute COVID-19. This receptor carries the CDR3 CASSPTLRGGSEAFF. The sequenced DNA: TGTGCCAGCAGCCCCACATTGCGAGGGGGCAGTGAAGCTTTCTTT.